One T cell receptor beta chain is described in this entry. Its antigen remains undetermined. No base qualities exist here, and no much larger clone lies one base off it. The library was made by the immunoSEQ multiplex PCR assay. The multiplex PCR relied on a mix of 60 forward primers for TCR Vbeta segments and 13 reverse primers for TCR Jbeta segments. The CDR3 region of rearranged TCR beta genes was amplified from genomic DNA by a multiplex PCR assay. The amplified TCR beta libraries were sequenced on the Illumina HiSeq System as 87-base-pair reads. Concerning the study's data processing: A later analysis counted about 82 million unique TCR beta chains across the 550 to 800 repertoires, and approximately 11 million of these chains were shared by at least two donors. Raw reads were error-corrected and collapsed into unique sequences with a nearest-neighbor algorithm that merged closely related sequences to remove PCR and sequencing errors. To assign V, D and J gene segments, CDR3 sequences were aligned to IMGT reference sequences. Each retained sequence needed at least a six-nucleotide match to both a V gene segment and a J gene segment. A rearrangement counted as productive if the CDR3 had no stop codons and remained in frame with V and J, and every other rearrangement counted as non-productive. CDR3 was defined according to IMGT convention as the region running from the second conserved V-encoded cysteine to the conserved J-encoded phenylalanine. In an earlier analysis of more than 550 of the donors, sequences lacking an unambiguous match to a single V gene segment were excluded. In an earlier analysis of 500 to 750 of the donors, V segments were called functional above 56.7% productive rearrangements and were called segregating when the between-donor standard deviation exceeded 5%. To diagnose cytomegalovirus status from the catalog of TCR beta chain sequences, a statistical classification framework was built. A later analysis assigned V and J genes by comparing TCR nucleotide sequences with IMGT/GENE-DB human TR gene sequences. Using the TCRdist pipeline, a later analysis assigned CDR3 sequences along with most-parsimonious VDJ recombination scenarios. A later analysis defined each TCR beta chain by its CDR3 amino acid sequence plus V-gene family, and excluded reads lacking a unique V-gene family. As a way to deal with suspected cross-contamination and a sequencing artifact, a later analysis dropped roughly 600 nucleotide sequences that were highly shared and had low generation probability. A later analysis calculated a clonal expansion index for each public chain from normalized within-repertoire ranks of inferred template counts. In a later analysis, generation probabilities were computed using a VDJ recombination model fitted to out-of-frame rearrangements, and the results were checked against IGoR. In a later analysis, TCR-TCR, TCR-HLA and TCR-CMV co-occurrence was scored with hypergeometric tests, and a repertoire-size bias correction was applied to TCR pairs. In a later analysis, false discovery rates were estimated by permuting HLA or CMV assignments 20 times. In a later analysis, co-occurring TCRs were grouped using DBSCAN, and TCRdist sequence similarity was added for clustering within HLA-allele-positive subsets. For co-occurrence clustering, repertoires with fewer than 30,000 or more than 120,000 public chains were excluded, along with a handful of repertoires with anomalous nucleotide sharing. TCRdb carries this immuneACCESS record with in-frame sequences only. Its versions omit some clonotypes, under half of them owing to an unresolved V gene in the studies checked, with the rest unexplained. V and J calls and clone size follow that table, whereas D and trimming were derived from the DNA. The sample table lists around 150,000 clones, roughly 83% of them with a count of one. The ten most abundant clones make up more than 1.5% of the sample.

The CDR3 sequence holds 14 residues, the cysteine and phenylalanine included. Of all the DNA, just the CDR3 is kept, 42 bases in frame from base 1. The germline V gene (reference sequence) sets CDR1 to MNHEY and CDR2 to SMNVEV. The germline V end is reduced by 5 bases and the J end by 4 bases; junction bases left unmatched: 5. This entry belongs to a study of cytomegalovirus exposure and HLA in healthy donors (dated by TCRdb to the late 2010s). For the wider study: According to an earlier analysis of a few hundred of the donors, about 179 million T cells yielded roughly 110 million unique TCR beta sequences and about 280 Gb of sequence data. An early release that covered some 640 HLA-typed donors contained about 300 gigabases of sequencing data and 75 million to 100 million unique TCR sequences. The genetic ancestry cluster associated with self-reported Caucasian donors included about 84% of the approximately 410 genotyped donors. The study was designed to test whether signatures of past pathogen exposure could be identified by cataloging public T cell receptors. The T cell repertoires of under 750 subjects were profiled by immunosequencing and related to cytomegalovirus serostatus. Along with the roughly 610-subject first cohort, a separate validation cohort of 120 different subjects was used. To predict cytomegalovirus infection status, the study brought together high-throughput TCR immunosequencing, statistical association of individual TCRs with disease status, and machine learning. In a later analysis, previously published TCR beta repertoires from more than 500 donors were re-analyzed and high-resolution HLA genotyping was added so that TCR occurrence patterns could be studied. In the later analysis, no new phenotypic data were used to find candidate immune exposures; instead, reliance was placed on TCR beta sequences and their occurrence across donors. An earlier analysis of approximately 630 of the donors applied high-throughput TCR beta sequencing to assess whether each TCR beta V gene segment acted as functional or pseudogenic. Donor age, sex, ethnicity and CMV serostatus were collected together with the repertoire data. A later genetic analysis took genome-wide SNP genotypes for about 55% of the roughly 670 donors and used that subset as a discovery cohort. All discovery cohort repertoires had been generated on a single sequencing platform. Class I and class II HLA loci were covered by the typing at four-digit resolution. Typing coverage varied by locus: about 629-640 donors for A, B, C, DRB1 and DQB1; approximately 560 for DQA1; 606 for DPA1; around 450 for DPB1. Roughly 5 DR-DQ haplotypes were treated as single units for association and clustering because of strong linkage in the cohort. Among roughly 400 genotyped donors of the cohort, an average of roughly 240,000 unique TCR beta nucleotide sequences were sequenced per donor, around 20% of them non-productive. Beyond this particular receptor, the publication reports: Correlated functional status among segregating V segments might reflect linkage disequilibrium, but an unknown experimental factor could not be ruled out. A further reported finding was that TCR beta sequences accurately predicted the HLA-A and HLA-B alleles for most subjects in the first cohort. According to a later analysis, TCR association rates differed among HLA loci, with DRB1 alleles showing the most associated TCRs and HLA-C alleles showing the fewest. Several of the top co-occurrence clusters appeared to be linked to parvovirus B19, influenza, CMV and Epstein-Barr virus, according to a later analysis. In a later analysis, some 17,000 TCR beta sequences were associated with specific HLA alleles at a false discovery rate of 0.05. Compared with equally common non-associated chains, HLA-associated TCR beta chains in a later analysis were more clonally expanded and had lower generation probabilities. The only immune exposure information available for the cohort was CMV serostatus. In a later genetic analysis, a missense DCLRE1C variant was associated with V-gene and J-gene trimming of TCR beta chains, and the association was replicated in an independent cohort. The sequencing pipeline was judged likely to have produced a cluster of highly shared sequence variants as a technical artifact. According to a later genetic analysis, donors in an Asian-associated ancestry cluster had fewer N-insertions in productive TCRs than the approximately 670-donor mean. Because the 87-base-pair reads could not distinguish some IMGT-functional V segments, including TRBV6-2 and TRBV6-3, those segments were excluded. According to the authors, the approach could potentially be generalized to other disease states and immunological phenotypes. In vitro tests confirmed that a few of the cytomegalovirus-associated TCR beta chains recognize cytomegalovirus antigens. This cohort had only TCR beta chains sequenced, and the lack of alpha or paired-chain data limited which features could be detected. The study gave a list of 150 to 200 TCR beta chains associated with cytomegalovirus. Assigning TCR associations to individual alleles was difficult when HLA alleles, especially DR and DQ, strongly co-occurred. Most TCR sequences were observed very rarely across donors, whereas some public TCRs were present in many individuals. Cytomegalovirus status was reported to be diagnosed by the classifier with high specificity and sensitivity in both the original and validation cohorts. Because HLA typing was missing for some donors at each locus, association tests included only the typed subset. According to a later analysis, most CMV-associated TCR beta chains appeared to be HLA-restricted, and the HLA associations seemed to be driven largely by CMV exposure. Presence/absence analyses assumed roughly uniform sequencing depth across donors, an assumption that may not hold. Because counts were too low, seventeen rarely observed V segments, including chromosome 9 orphons, were excluded from the earlier analysis of 587 of the donors. An earlier analysis of some 590 of the donors showed that most TCR beta V segments appeared in productive rearrangements either about 87% or about 30% of the time, which broadly matched IMGT annotations.

The cohort consisted of 600 to 750 healthy bone marrow donors. At the time of sampling, all cohort members were nominally healthy, though unrecorded immune exposures were likely present. The donor tested CMV seronegative and was one of the 352 seronegative cohort members. Every donor gave a peripheral blood sample, and the peripheral blood mononuclear cells from that sample were used for TCR beta sequencing. Genomic DNA extraction from the blood cell samples was performed with the Qiagen DNeasy Blood Extraction Kit. This chain joins TRBV27 to TRBJ2-1, and 7 junction bases match TRBD1. The TCR comes from a woman aged 18-29 years in good health and CMV-seronegative. Material for sequencing was PBMCs. The nucleotide sequence is TGTGCCAGCAGTCCGACGGGACAGTACAATGAGCAGTTCTTC. Translated, this gives CASSPTGQYNEQFF.